This paragraph covers one T cell receptor (beta chain) sequence. This clone occurred once. This receptor's antigen is unknown. Qualities for individual bases were not recorded, and no much larger clone is one base off. The twin pairs came from the European Cystic Fibrosis Twin and Sibling Study Cohort, which recruited patients from 158 CF clinics across 14 European countries. Zygosity and CFTR genotype were confirmed in-house, and zygosity was tested by multiplex PCR of nine short tandem repeat loci. Peripheral blood was sampled from each twin, and clinical parameters were recorded on the day of blood sampling. Genomic DNA was isolated from peripheral blood cells with phenol/chloroform and kept in TE buffer at 4 degrees C. Trimming removed 4 bases from V and 2 bases from J, leaving 12 bases between the germline ends. Looking up the germline V gene (reference sequence) yields CDR1 PRHDT and CDR2 FYEKMQ. From its cysteine to its valine, the CDR3 spans 14 amino acids. Only the CDR3 part of the read is kept: 42 bases, read in frame from the first base.

This sample is drawn from a study of monozygotic twins with cystic fibrosis (dated by TCRdb to 2020 to 2023). In the study overall: Barcoded libraries were made from roughly 2.8 micrograms of fragmented DNA using roughly 16 PCR cycles. To gauge how much genetics shapes V and J gene usage, the researchers compared TCR beta repertoires both within and across 16 monozygotic twin pairs who have cystic fibrosis. Made up mostly of children and adolescents, the cohort included ten female and six male twin pairs ranging in age from about 2.0 to 36.4 years, with a median of around 9.1 years. Twins were ranked among around 1,000 cohort participants for weight-for-height and FEVPerc (FEV1 disease centile) at the day of blood sampling. Data for three of the twin pairs had been reported previously in another context. What the work shows at the level of the full study, not this receptor alone: The greatest similarity to the co-twin was observed for V gene usage in 13 of 16 pairs and for J usage in 8 of 16 pairs, which suggested genetic constraints. Significantly higher nucleotide-identical clonotype sharing was observed within monozygotic CF twin pairs than between unrelated CF individuals (P = 0.000026, Mann-Whitney). The cohort was small, and the number of shared CDR3s showed no association with age, concordance or disease severity. Simpson clonality was generally low (median around 0.01), suggesting a naive-dominated repertoire, with higher clonality in the most severely affected patients.

TCR beta CDR3 regions were amplified by multiplex PCR using the immunoSEQ immune profiling system, following the manufacturer's instructions. Sequencing was performed on an Illumina NextSeq system. As for the original processing: Sequence data were processed on the immunoSEQ Analyzer platform, and clonality was calculated as the square root of Simpson's index of productive rearrangements. V and J usage similarity was measured by Jensen-Shannon distance, and CDR3 generation probabilities were computed with OLGA. Shared CDR3 sequences were searched in the immuneACCESS database (August 2020) and in VDJdb (December 2020). TCRdb stores this immuneACCESS table with in-frame sequences only. Part of the clones is absent; in the studies checked, under half of the shortfall reflects unresolved V genes, and no reason is known for the rest. V and J calls plus clone size are reproduced from that table; the DNA served to infer D and trimming. This sample is represented by about 35,000 clones; approximately 70% of them were singletons. The ten largest clones capture 0.78% of the sample.

This chain joins TRBV13 to TRBJ2-7; the D region may be TRBD1 or TRBD2, each matching 5 bases equally. This clonotype was sampled from a girl aged 5-17 years with cystic fibrosis. The sample was blood. Read as DNA, the sequence is TGTGCCAGCAGCTCATCCGGGACGCCCTACGAGCAGTACGTC. The translation is CASSSSGTPYEQYV.